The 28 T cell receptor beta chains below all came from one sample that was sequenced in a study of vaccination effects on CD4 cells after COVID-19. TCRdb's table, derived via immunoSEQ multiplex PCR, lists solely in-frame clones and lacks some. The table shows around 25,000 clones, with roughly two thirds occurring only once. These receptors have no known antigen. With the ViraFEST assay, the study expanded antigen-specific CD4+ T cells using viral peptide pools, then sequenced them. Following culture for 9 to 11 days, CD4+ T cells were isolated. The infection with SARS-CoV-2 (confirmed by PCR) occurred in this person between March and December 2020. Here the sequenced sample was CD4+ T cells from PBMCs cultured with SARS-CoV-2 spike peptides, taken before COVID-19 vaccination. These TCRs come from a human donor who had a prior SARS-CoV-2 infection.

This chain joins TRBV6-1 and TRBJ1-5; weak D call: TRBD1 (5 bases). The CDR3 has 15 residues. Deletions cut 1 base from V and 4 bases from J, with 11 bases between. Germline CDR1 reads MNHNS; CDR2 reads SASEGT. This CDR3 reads CASSEVAGSNQPQHF. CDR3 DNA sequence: TGTGCCAGCAGTGAAGTGGCAGGGTCAAATCAGCCCCAGCATTTT.

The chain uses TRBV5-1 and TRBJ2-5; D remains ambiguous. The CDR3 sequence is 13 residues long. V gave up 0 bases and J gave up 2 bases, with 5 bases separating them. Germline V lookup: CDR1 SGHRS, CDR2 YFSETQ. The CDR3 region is CASSLVQQETQYF. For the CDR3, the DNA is TGCGCCAGCAGCTTGGTTCAGCAAGAGACCCAGTACTTC.

The CDR3 coding sequence is TGTGCCAGCAGTGAATTCGCAGATACGCAGTATTTT. Amino acids: CASSEFADTQYF. The chain carries TRBV2 and TRBJ2-3, with D uncertain. Germline-derived CDR1 and CDR2 are SNHLY and FYNNEI. CDR3 size: 12 residues. Trimming cost V 2 bases and J 4 bases, with 4 bases left between them.

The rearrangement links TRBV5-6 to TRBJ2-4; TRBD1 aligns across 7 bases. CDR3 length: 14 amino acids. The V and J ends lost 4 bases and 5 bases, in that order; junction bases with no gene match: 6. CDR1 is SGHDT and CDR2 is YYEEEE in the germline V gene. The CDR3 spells CASSRGTVQNIQYF. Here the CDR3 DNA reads TGTGCCAGCAGCCGAGGGACAGTCCAAAACATTCAGTACTTC.

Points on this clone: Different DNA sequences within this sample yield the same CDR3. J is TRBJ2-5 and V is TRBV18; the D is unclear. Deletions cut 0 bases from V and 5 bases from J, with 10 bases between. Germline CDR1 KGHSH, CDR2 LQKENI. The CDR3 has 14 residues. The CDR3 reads CASSPPAGGETQYF. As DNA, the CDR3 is TGTGCCAGCTCACCACCCGCAGGTGGGGAGACCCAGTACTTC.

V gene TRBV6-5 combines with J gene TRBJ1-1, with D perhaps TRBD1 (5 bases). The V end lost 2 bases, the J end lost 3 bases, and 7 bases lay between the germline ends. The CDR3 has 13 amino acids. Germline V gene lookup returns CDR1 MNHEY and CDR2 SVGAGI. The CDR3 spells CASSYRGDTEAFF. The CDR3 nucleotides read TGTGCCAGCAGTTACAGAGGGGACACTGAAGCTTTCTTT.

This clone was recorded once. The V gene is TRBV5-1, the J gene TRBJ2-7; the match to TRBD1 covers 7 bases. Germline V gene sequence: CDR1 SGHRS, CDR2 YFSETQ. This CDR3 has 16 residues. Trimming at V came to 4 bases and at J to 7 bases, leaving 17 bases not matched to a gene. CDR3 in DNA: TGCGCCAGCAGCCTAACCGGACAGGTCTTTCAGGGAGAGCAGTACTTC. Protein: CASSLTGQVFQGEQYF.

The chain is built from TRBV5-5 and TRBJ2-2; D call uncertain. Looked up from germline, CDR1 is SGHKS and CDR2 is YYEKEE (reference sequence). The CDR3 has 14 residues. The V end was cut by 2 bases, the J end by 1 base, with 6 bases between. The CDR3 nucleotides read TGTGCCAGCAGCTTATGGGGGAACACCGGGGAGCTGTTTTTT. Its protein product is CASSLWGNTGELFF.

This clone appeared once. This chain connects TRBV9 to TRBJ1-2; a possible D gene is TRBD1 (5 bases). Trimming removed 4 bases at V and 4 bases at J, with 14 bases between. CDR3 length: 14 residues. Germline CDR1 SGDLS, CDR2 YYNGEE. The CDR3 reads CASSPRGSPYGYTF. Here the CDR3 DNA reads TGTGCCAGCAGCCCGAGGGGATCTCCCTATGGCTACACCTTC. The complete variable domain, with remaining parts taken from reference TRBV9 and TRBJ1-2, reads DSGVTQTPKHLITATGQRVTLRCSPRSGDLSVYWYQQSLDQGLQFLIQYYNGEERAKGNILERFSAQQFPDLHSELNLSSLELGDSALYFCASSPRGSPYGYTFGSGTRLTVV.

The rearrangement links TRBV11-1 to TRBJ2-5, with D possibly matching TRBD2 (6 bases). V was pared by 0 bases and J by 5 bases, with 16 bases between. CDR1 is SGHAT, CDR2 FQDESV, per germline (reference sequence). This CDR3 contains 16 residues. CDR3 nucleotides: TGTGCCAGCAGCTTAGCGCGGTCGGGAGCTTGGGAGACCCAGTACTTC. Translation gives CASSLARSGAWETQYF.

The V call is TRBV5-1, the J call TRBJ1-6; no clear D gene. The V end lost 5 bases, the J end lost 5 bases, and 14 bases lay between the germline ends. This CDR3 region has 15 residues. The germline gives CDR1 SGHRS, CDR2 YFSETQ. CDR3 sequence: CASSPGGPDNSPLHF. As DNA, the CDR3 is TGCGCCAGCAGTCCGGGAGGGCCGGATAATTCACCCCTCCACTTT.

The CDR3 DNA reads as TGTGCCAGCAGCTTGGACCCGGGTTTTCATGACGAGCAGTACTTC. Amino acid sequence: CASSLDPGFHDEQYF. The chain uses TRBV11-3 and TRBJ2-7, with D uncertain. In germline, CDR1 is SGHNT, CDR2 YENEEA. Trimming stripped 3 bases from V and 5 bases from J, with 17 bases between. The CDR3 is 15 residues long.

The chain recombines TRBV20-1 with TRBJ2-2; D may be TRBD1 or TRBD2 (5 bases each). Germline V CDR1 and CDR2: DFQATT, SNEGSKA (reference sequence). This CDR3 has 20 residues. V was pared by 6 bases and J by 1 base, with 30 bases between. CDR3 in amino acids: CSASGAITSSTLWNTGELFF. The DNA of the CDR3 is TGCAGTGCCAGTGGGGCTATAACTAGTTCCACCCTCTGGAACACCGGGGAGCTGTTTTTT.

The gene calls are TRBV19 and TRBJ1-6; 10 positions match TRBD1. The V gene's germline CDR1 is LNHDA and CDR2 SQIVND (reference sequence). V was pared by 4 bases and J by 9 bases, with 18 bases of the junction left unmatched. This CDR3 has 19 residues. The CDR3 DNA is TGTGCCAGTAGTACCTTCCACCTCACCGGGACAGGGGTTGGTTCACCCCTCCACTTT. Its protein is CASSTFHLTGTGVGSPLHF.

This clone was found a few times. The CDR3 is CASGTYEQFF. CDR3 coding DNA: TGTGCCAGTGGCACTTATGAGCAGTTCTTC. The chain couples TRBV7-9 to TRBJ2-1; D ambiguous. Between the trimmed V and J ends, which lost 9 bases and 8 bases, there was a span of 8 bases. The CDR3 runs 10 residues. Germline loops: CDR1 SEHNR, CDR2 FQNEAQ (reference sequence).

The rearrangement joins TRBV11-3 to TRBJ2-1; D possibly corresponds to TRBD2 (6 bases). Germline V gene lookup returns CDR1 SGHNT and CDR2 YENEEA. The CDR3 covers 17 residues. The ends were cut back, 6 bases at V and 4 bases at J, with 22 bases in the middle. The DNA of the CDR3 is TGTGCCAGCAGGTTGGGACTTAAACAACGGTCATACAATGAGCAGTTCTTC. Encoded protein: CASRLGLKQRSYNEQFF. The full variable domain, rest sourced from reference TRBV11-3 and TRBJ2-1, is EAGVVQSPRYKIIEKKQPVAFWCNPISGHNTLYWYLQNLGQGPELLIRYENEEAVDDSQLPKDRFSAERLKGVDSTLKIQPAELGDSAVYLCASRLGLKQRSYNEQFFGPGTRLTVL.

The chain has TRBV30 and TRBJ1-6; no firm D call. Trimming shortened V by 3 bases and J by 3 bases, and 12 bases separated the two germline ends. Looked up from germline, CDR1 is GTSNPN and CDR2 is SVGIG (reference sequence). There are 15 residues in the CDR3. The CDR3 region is CAWRDRPFYNSPLHF. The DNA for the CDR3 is TGTGCCTGGAGAGATCGCCCTTTCTATAATTCACCCCTCCACTTT.

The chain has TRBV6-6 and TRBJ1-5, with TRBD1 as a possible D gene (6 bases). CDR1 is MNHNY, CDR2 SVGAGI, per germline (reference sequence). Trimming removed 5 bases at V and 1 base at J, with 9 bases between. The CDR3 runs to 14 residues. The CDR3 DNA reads TGTGCCAGCAGTCTCGGACAGAGCAATCAGCCCCAGCATTTT. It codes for CASSLGQSNQPQHF.

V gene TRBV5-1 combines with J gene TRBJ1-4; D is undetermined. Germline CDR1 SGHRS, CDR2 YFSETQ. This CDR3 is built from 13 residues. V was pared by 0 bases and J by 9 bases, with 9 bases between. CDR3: CASSLDDRKKLFF. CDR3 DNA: TGCGCCAGCAGCTTGGACGACCGAAAAAAACTGTTTTTT.

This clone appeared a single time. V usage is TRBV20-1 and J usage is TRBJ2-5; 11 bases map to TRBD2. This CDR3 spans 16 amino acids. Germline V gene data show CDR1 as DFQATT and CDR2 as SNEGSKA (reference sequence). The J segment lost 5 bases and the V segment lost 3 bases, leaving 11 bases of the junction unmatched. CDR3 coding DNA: TGCAGTGCTAGTGAAACTAGCGGGAGTCACGGGGAGACCCAGTACTTC. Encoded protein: CSASETSGSHGETQYF.

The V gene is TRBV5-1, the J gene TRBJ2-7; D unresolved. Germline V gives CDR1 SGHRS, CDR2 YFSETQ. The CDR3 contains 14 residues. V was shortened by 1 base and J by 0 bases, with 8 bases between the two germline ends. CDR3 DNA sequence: TGCGCCAGCAGCTTGCACAGCGACTCCTACGAGCAGTACTTC. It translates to CASSLHSDSYEQYF.

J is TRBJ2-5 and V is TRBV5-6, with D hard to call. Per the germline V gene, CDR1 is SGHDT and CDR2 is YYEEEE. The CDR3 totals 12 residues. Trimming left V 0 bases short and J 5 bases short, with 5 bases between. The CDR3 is CASSLVGETQYF. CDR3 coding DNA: TGTGCCAGCAGCTTGGTCGGGGAGACCCAGTACTTC.

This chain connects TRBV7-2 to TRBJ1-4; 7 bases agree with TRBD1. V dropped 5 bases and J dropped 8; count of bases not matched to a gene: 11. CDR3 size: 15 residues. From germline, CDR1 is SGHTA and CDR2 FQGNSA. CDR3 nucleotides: TGTGCCAGCAGCGGGAACAGGGGAGCCAGGGAAAAACTGTTTTTT. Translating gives CASSGNRGAREKLFF.

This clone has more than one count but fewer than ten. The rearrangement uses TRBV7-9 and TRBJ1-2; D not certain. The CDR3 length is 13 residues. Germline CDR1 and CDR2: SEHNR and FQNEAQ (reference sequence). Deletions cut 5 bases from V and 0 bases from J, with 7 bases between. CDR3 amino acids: CASSDRTNYGYTF. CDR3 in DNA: TGTGCCAGCAGCGATAGGACTAACTATGGCTACACCTTC.

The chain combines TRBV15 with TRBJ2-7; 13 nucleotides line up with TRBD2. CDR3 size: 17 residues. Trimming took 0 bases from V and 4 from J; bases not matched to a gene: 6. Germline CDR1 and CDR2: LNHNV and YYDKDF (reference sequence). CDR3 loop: CATSRDVETSGRYEQYF. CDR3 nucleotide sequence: TGTGCCACCAGCAGAGATGTTGAGACTAGCGGGAGGTACGAGCAGTACTTC.

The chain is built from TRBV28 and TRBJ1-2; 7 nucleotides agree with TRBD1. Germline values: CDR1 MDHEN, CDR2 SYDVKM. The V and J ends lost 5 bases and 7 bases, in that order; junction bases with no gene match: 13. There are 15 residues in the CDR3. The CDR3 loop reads CASSTQGNGGLGYTF. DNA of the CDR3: TGTGCCAGCAGTACACAGGGGAACGGTGGCCTTGGCTACACCTTC.

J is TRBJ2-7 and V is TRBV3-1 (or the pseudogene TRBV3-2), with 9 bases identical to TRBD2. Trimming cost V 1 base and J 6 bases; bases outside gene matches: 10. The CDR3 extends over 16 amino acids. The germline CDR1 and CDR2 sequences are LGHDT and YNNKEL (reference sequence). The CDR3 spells CASSQVRPAGGREQYF. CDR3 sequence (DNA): TGTGCCAGCAGCCAAGTTCGTCCGGCGGGGGGGCGCGAGCAGTACTTC.

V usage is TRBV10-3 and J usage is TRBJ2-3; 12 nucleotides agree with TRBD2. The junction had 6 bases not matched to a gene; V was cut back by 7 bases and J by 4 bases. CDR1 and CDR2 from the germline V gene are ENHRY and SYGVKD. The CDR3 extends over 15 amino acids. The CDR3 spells CAIKTSGGWSDTQYF. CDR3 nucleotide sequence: TGTGCCATCAAAACTAGCGGGGGGTGGTCAGATACGCAGTATTTT.